This is a list of T cell receptor beta chains from one sample in a study of T-cell memory formation after mild COVID-19. MiXCR, run by TCRdb on the 5' RACE reads, gives a single entry per CDR3 protein. This table holds about 470,000 distinct CDR3 sequences, approximately 18% found once. Specimen: PBMCs or a T cell subset sorted from them (not recorded which). These receptors were obtained from an adult woman who had mild COVID-19 (a few samples of this study predate the infection). Cell type and time point are not known. Both conserved end residues are part of each CDR3. Fields, in order: V gene, D gene, clone size, J gene, CDR3 protein, CDR3 DNA. D genes are given only for firm matches. Size is omitted from some rows. Given values are once, few, many or a class for expanded clones.

V gene: TRBV29-1; D gene: TRBD1; clone size: few; J gene: TRBJ2-5; CDR3 protein: CSVEDRGTGETQYF; CDR3 DNA: TGCAGCGTTGAAGATAGGGGGACAGGGGAGACCCAGTACTTC
V gene: TRBV6-5; D gene: -; clone size: many; J gene: TRBJ2-7; CDR3 protein: CASSPRDNYEQYF; CDR3 DNA: TGTGCCAGCAGCCCCCGGGACAACTACGAGCAGTACTTC
V gene: TRBV15; D gene: -; clone size: -; J gene: TRBJ2-2; CDR3 protein: CATSRDRRRDTGELFF; CDR3 DNA: TGTGCCACCAGCAGAGATCGGCGGCGCGACACCGGGGAGCTGTTTTTT
V gene: TRBV12-5; D gene: -; clone size: few; J gene: TRBJ2-7; CDR3 protein: CASGLGHTYEQYF; CDR3 DNA: TGTGCTAGTGGTTTAGGTCACACCTACGAGCAGTACTTC
V gene: TRBV20-1; D gene: -; clone size: -; J gene: TRBJ2-1; CDR3 protein: CSATEGGAISYNEQFF; CDR3 DNA: TGCAGTGCTACCGAGGGGGGGGCGATTTCCTACAATGAGCAGTTCTTC
V gene: TRBV6-6; D gene: -; clone size: many; J gene: TRBJ2-3; CDR3 protein: CASSYIRGATDTQYF; CDR3 DNA: TGTGCCAGCAGTTACATCAGAGGGGCCACAGATACGCAGTATTTT
V gene: TRBV5-1; D gene: -; clone size: many; J gene: TRBJ2-3; CDR3 protein: CASSPGTHTDTQYF; CDR3 DNA: TGCGCCAGCAGCCCCGGGACACACACAGATACGCAGTATTTT
V gene: TRBV30; D gene: -; clone size: few; J gene: TRBJ2-1; CDR3 protein: CAWRARRARLDNEQFF; CDR3 DNA: TGTGCCTGGCGGGCCCGACGGGCGAGGTTGGACAATGAGCAGTTCTTC
V gene: TRBV7-9; D gene: -; clone size: -; J gene: TRBJ1-1; CDR3 protein: CASSRRRETEAFF; CDR3 DNA: TGTGCCAGCAGCCGCCGGAGGGAGACTGAAGCTTTCTTT
V gene: TRBV7-2; D gene: TRBD2; clone size: few; J gene: TRBJ2-3; CDR3 protein: CASTYSGRADTQYF; CDR3 DNA: TGTGCCAGCACCTATAGCGGGAGGGCAGATACGCAGTATTTT
V gene: TRBV7-2; D gene: -; clone size: many; J gene: TRBJ2-1; CDR3 protein: CASASGHANNEQFF; CDR3 DNA: TGTGCCAGCGCAAGCGGCCACGCGAACAATGAGCAGTTCTTC
V gene: TRBV4-1; D gene: -; clone size: -; J gene: TRBJ1-3; CDR3 protein: CASSHGTGSSGNTIYF; CDR3 DNA: TGCGCCAGCAGCCACGGAACAGGATCCTCTGGAAACACCATATATTTT
V gene: TRBV14; D gene: TRBD1; clone size: -; J gene: TRBJ1-5; CDR3 protein: CASSPGQGFQPQHF; CDR3 DNA: TGTGCCAGCAGCCCGGGACAGGGGTTCCAGCCCCAGCATTTT
V gene: TRBV6-5; D gene: -; clone size: few; J gene: TRBJ2-1; CDR3 protein: CASSFTGRNYNEQFF; CDR3 DNA: TGTGCCAGCAGTTTCACAGGGAGGAACTACAATGAGCAGTTCTTC